The 29 T cell receptor beta chains in this list originate from one sample, sequenced in a study of T cells in Graves' hyperthyroidism and ophthalmopathy. It was RNA transcripts that yielded the amplified TCR beta CDR3 regions. The HTBI set primed first-round TCR CDR3 RT-PCR. TCRdb re-analysed the multiplex PCR reads in MiXCR, keeping a single row per CDR3 protein. This sample has over 350,000 distinct CDR3 sequences; over 12% occur once, and the top ten carry 25% to 30%. Sequenced input: blood. All receptors come from a man aged 50-60 years with Graves' ophthalmopathy.

This clonotype has ten or more counts. V usage is TRBV5-1 and J usage is TRBJ1-2; 7 bases fit TRBD1. Germline assignment: CDR1 SGHRS and CDR2 YFSETQ. The CDR3 is 14 residues long. Losses at the gene ends were 0 bases for V and 6 bases for J; bases not matched to a gene: 5. CDR3: CASSLASRGDGYTF. Written as DNA, the CDR3 is TGCGCCAGCAGCTTGGCCAGCAGGGGGGATGGCTACACCTTC.

This clonotype occurred a few times. The rearrangement links TRBV2 to TRBJ1-1, with no clear D. Between the trimmed V and J ends, which lost 5 bases and 1 base, there was a span of 20 bases. The CDR3 spans 17 residues. CDR1 is SNHLY, CDR2 FYNNEI, per germline. The CDR3 protein is CASSPPDGKKKNTEAFF. CDR3 DNA: TGTGCCAGCAGTCCCCCGGACGGGAAAAAGAAGAACACTGAAGCTTTCTTT.

The gene calls are TRBV27 and TRBJ2-7; 9 bases agree with TRBD1. The V and J ends lost 6 bases and 6 bases, in that order; junction bases with no gene match: 6. Looked up from germline, CDR1 is MNHEY and CDR2 is SMNVEV (reference sequence). CDR3 length: 13 residues. In DNA, the CDR3 is TGTGCCAGCAGCTGGACAGGGGAAGGCGAGCAGTACTTC. As protein: CASSWTGEGEQYF.

V is TRBV7-9 and J is TRBJ2-2; no clear D gene. The germline gives CDR1 SEHNR, CDR2 FQNEAQ (reference sequence). V was cut by 5 bases and J by 1 base, with 14 bases left in between. The CDR3 sequence is 16 residues long. The CDR3: CASSQSMVENTGELFF. The CDR3 coding sequence is TGTGCCAGCAGCCAGTCGATGGTGGAGAACACCGGGGAGCTGTTTTTT.

This clonotype was found many times. J is TRBJ2-7 and V is TRBV5-6, with D uncertain. The V gene's germline CDR1 is SGHDT and CDR2 YYEEEE. V lost 4 bases and J lost 3, with 23 bases in between. The CDR3 is 17 amino acids. In DNA, the CDR3 is TGTGCCAGCAGCCGGGTCCCCCCGACCCAAGGCTACTACGAGCAGTACTTC. Translating gives CASSRVPPTQGYYEQYF.

This clonotype came up many times. J is TRBJ1-6 and V is TRBV3-1, with D hard to call. CDR1 is LGHDT, CDR2 YNNKEL, per germline (reference sequence). The V end was cut by 7 bases, the J end by 5 bases, with 12 bases between. The CDR3 is 14 amino acids. The CDR3 DNA sequence: TGTGCCAGCACCTCAGCCCATAATAATTCACCCCTCCACTTT. This gives the protein CASTSAHNNSPLHF.

This clonotype was seen ten or more times. V usage is TRBV6-1 and J usage is TRBJ1-1; 9 bases are a match to TRBD1. The ends lost 6 bases at V and 1 base at J; junction bases unmatched: 6. The CDR3 consists of 15 residues. Germline loops: CDR1 MNHNS, CDR2 SASEGT. Here the CDR3 reads CASRRTGAPNTEAFF. The CDR3 coding sequence is TGTGCCAGCAGGAGGACAGGGGCCCCGAACACTGAAGCTTTCTTT.

The chain combines TRBV6-4 with TRBJ2-1; TRBD1 might be the D (6 bases). This CDR3 has 14 amino acids. The ends were cut back, 0 bases at V and 5 bases at J, with 8 bases in the middle. CDR1 and CDR2 from the germline V gene are MRHNA and SNTAGT. The CDR3 nucleotides read TGTGCCAGCAGTGACTCCCCAGGGGACAATGAGCAGTTCTTC. Translation: CASSDSPGDNEQFF.

This clonotype has at least ten counts. The gene calls are TRBV6-1 and TRBJ2-7, with 11 bases aligning to TRBD2. The CDR3 is 14 residues long. Trimming at V came to 6 bases and at J to 2 bases, leaving 3 bases not matched to a gene. The V gene's germline CDR1 is MNHNS and CDR2 SASEGT. The CDR3 protein is CASRGTSGTYEQYF. The CDR3 coding sequence is TGTGCCAGCAGAGGGACTAGCGGTACCTACGAGCAGTACTTC.

The chain links TRBV20-1 to TRBJ1-2; D gene ambiguous. The V gene lost 6 bases and the J gene lost 6 bases, with 14 bases spanning the gap. Germline V gives CDR1 DFQATT, CDR2 SNEGSKA (reference sequence). The CDR3 is made up of 12 amino acids. As DNA, the CDR3 is TGCAGTGCCTTCCCTAGAGCTGATGGCTACACCTTC. Translated: CSAFPRADGYTF.

This clonotype has ten or more counts. J is TRBJ2-3 and V is TRBV18, with a tentative D call TRBD1 (5 bases). There are 13 residues in the CDR3. Germline assignment: CDR1 KGHSH and CDR2 LQKENI. V was pared by 6 bases and J by 4 bases, with 11 bases between. CDR3 nucleotide sequence: TGTGCCAGCTCGGGATCAGGGTCAGATACGCAGTATTTT. Translation: CASSGSGSDTQYF.

V gene TRBV6-2 or TRBV6-3 combines with J gene TRBJ1-5, with TRBD1 matching over 9 bases. Germline V gives CDR1 MNHEY, CDR2 SVGEGT. The CDR3 sequence is 16 residues long. V gave up 6 bases and J gave up 5 bases; unmatched junction bases: 11. The CDR3 nucleotides are TGTGCCAGCAGCCCCGGGACAGGGTATAATGATCAGCCCCAGCATTTT. Translated: CASSPGTGYNDQPQHF.

This clonotype was recorded at least ten times. This chain joins TRBV6-1 and TRBJ1-2; D is unclear. The CDR3 length is 11 residues. CDR1 is MNHNS and CDR2 is SASEGT in the germline V gene. V lost 6 bases and J lost 7, with 9 bases in between. The DNA for the CDR3 is TGTGCCAGCAGCTCCCAGTTTGGCTACACCTTC. This encodes CASSSQFGYTF.

This clonotype occurred many times. This chain links TRBV13 with TRBJ2-7; 10 bases line up with TRBD1. J was trimmed by 4 bases and V by 4 bases; bases with no gene match: 7. CDR1 and CDR2 (germline): PRHDT, FYEKMQ (reference sequence). The CDR3 consists of 15 residues. CDR3 DNA sequence: TGTGCCAGCAGCTCGGGACAGGGGCTAGGGTACGAGCAGTACTTC. This codes for CASSSGQGLGYEQYF.

This clonotype was seen at least ten times. The V gene is TRBV30, the J gene TRBJ2-7; D unresolved. V lost 3 bases and J lost 3, with 9 bases in between. The V gene's germline CDR1 is GTSNPN and CDR2 SVGIG (reference sequence). The CDR3 contains 12 residues. In DNA form, the CDR3 reads TGTGCCTGGAGCGCATCGGGCTACGAGCAGTACTTC. This codes for CAWSASGYEQYF.

The rearrangement uses TRBV6-1 and TRBJ2-7; D is undetermined. Trimming removed 1 base from V and 3 bases from J, with 13 bases in between. This CDR3 has 15 amino acids. The germline V gene has CDR1 MNHNS and CDR2 SASEGT. CDR3 DNA sequence: TGTGCCAGCAGTGAAGGCGAGTTAACCTTCTACGAGCAGTACTTC. Translation gives CASSEGELTFYEQYF.

V usage is TRBV7-3 and J usage is TRBJ2-3, with 7 bases fitting TRBD2. The CDR3 spans 14 residues. Germline CDR1 is SGHTA and CDR2 is FQGTGA. The V gene end was trimmed by 7 bases and the J gene end by 3 bases; junction bases not matched to a gene: 7. The CDR3 coding sequence is TGTGCCAGCACCCTTGGGGGGGGGACAGATACGCAGTATTTT. This encodes CASTLGGGTDTQYF.

This clonotype was seen many times. This chain links TRBV2 with TRBJ2-3; D is unclear. Germline V lookup: CDR1 SNHLY, CDR2 FYNNEI. The ends were cut back, 6 bases at V and 5 bases at J, with 15 bases in the middle. The CDR3 length is 14 residues. This CDR3 reads CASRHGMSIDTQYF. CDR3 in DNA: TGTGCCAGCAGACATGGGATGTCGATAGATACGCAGTATTTT.

Many counts were recorded for this clonotype. The rearrangement links TRBV12-3 or TRBV12-4 to TRBJ1-1; D is undetermined. V was shortened by 3 bases and J by 2 bases, with 10 bases between the two germline ends. This CDR3 is built from 14 residues. CDR3 loop: CASSFSAANTEAFF. In DNA, the CDR3 is TGTGCCAGCAGTTTTTCCGCAGCCAACACTGAAGCTTTCTTT.

This clonotype was detected ten times or more. The gene calls are TRBV20-1 and TRBJ1-5, with D possibly TRBD1 on 5 matching bases. Trimming left V 6 bases short and J 4 bases short, with 16 bases between. Germline CDR1 and CDR2: DFQATT and SNEGSKA (reference sequence). CDR3 length equals 14 residues. The CDR3 DNA sequence: TGCAGTGCCCCCTTTGGGGGGGTGAATCAGCCCCAGCATTTT. Translated, it gives CSAPFGGVNQPQHF.

This clonotype was counted at least ten times. The V and J genes are TRBV6-2 or TRBV6-3 and TRBJ2-7; 9 nucleotides line up with TRBD2. V lost 6 bases and J lost 4; bases outside the gene matches: 10. Looked up from germline, CDR1 is MNHEY and CDR2 is SVGEGT. CDR3 length: 15 amino acids. The chain's CDR3 is CASSFRFAGGYEQYF. The CDR3 bases are TGTGCCAGCAGCTTCAGGTTCGCGGGAGGGTACGAGCAGTACTTC.

The V gene is TRBV20-1, the J gene TRBJ2-1; 10 bases fit TRBD2. With 3 bases clipped from V and 6 bases from J, the junction kept 14 bases outside the gene matches. Germline V lookup: CDR1 DFQATT, CDR2 SNEGSKA (reference sequence). This CDR3 has 17 residues. The CDR3 DNA is TGCAGTGCTAGGCCTACCGGGCTAGCGGGAGTTCTCAATGAGCAGTTCTTC. The encoded protein is CSARPTGLAGVLNEQFF.

This clonotype occurred many times. The chain couples TRBV5-1 to TRBJ2-3; D ambiguous. Trimming shortened V by 2 bases and J by 0 bases, and 13 bases separated the two germline ends. Germline V gene lookup returns CDR1 SGHRS and CDR2 YFSETQ. The CDR3 contains 16 residues. CDR3 bases: TGCGCCAGCAGCTTTGGGCGACACCAGAGCACAGATACGCAGTATTTT. This encodes CASSFGRHQSTDTQYF. Full variable domain (remainder filled in from reference TRBV5-1 and TRBJ2-3): KAGVTQTPRYLIKTRGQQVTLSCSPISGHRSVSWYQQTPGQGLQFLFEYFSETQRNKGNFPGRFSGRQFSNSRSEMNVSTLELGDSALYLCASSFGRHQSTDTQYFGPGTRLTVL.

To note about this clonotype: A much larger clone lies a single base off, so this may be a read error. The chain is built from TRBV30 and TRBJ2-7, with D unclear. Per the germline V gene, CDR1 is GTSNPN and CDR2 is SVGIG (reference sequence). Between the trimmed V and J ends, which lost 4 bases and 6 bases, there was a span of 10 bases. The CDR3 is made up of 11 amino acids. CDR3 sequence reads: CAWTKGSEQYF. CDR3 DNA: TGTGCCTGGACAAAGGGTTCCGAGCAGTACTTC.

This clonotype was recorded a few times. The genes are TRBV2 and TRBJ2-6, with D hard to call. Trimming left V 8 bases short and J 1 base short, with 12 bases between. The CDR3 loop spans 15 amino acids. Germline lookup yields CDR1 SNHLY and CDR2 FYNNEI. The CDR3 DNA reads TGTGCCAGCGTGGTCCATTCTTCTGGGGCCAACGTCCTGACTTTC. Its translation: CASVVHSSGANVLTF.

At least ten counts were recorded for this clonotype. Written as DNA, the CDR3 is TGTGCCAGCAGCTTCGGGACTGGACCCAATGAGCAGTTCTTC. Its translation: CASSFGTGPNEQFF. The chain carries TRBV11-3 and TRBJ2-1, with a tentative D call TRBD2 (6 bases). CDR1 and CDR2 from the germline V gene are SGHNT and YENEEA. This CDR3 spans 14 amino acids. The V end lost 3 bases, the J end lost 6 bases, and 12 bases lay between the germline ends.

This clonotype was observed a single time. The V gene is TRBV29-1, the J gene TRBJ2-1; 7 bases match TRBD2. This CDR3 spans 15 amino acids. Germline V gives CDR1 SQVTM, CDR2 ANQGSEA. CDR3 bases: TGCGGCGGTGGGGGGGGGGGGGGTGGGACGAATGAGCAGTTCTTC. Protein: CGGGGGGGGTNEQFF.

This clonotype was detected once. The J gene is TRBJ1-2, the V gene TRBV6-4; D is perhaps TRBD1 (5 bases). The ends were cut back, 5 bases at V and 6 bases at J, with 13 bases in the middle. Germline CDR1 is MRHNA and CDR2 is SNTAGT. The CDR3 loop spans 13 amino acids. CDR3 in amino acids: CASSYEGKDGYTF. DNA for the CDR3: TGTGCCAGCAGTTACGAGGGGAAGGATGGCTACACCTTC.

This clonotype was found a few times. V and J are TRBV19 and TRBJ2-7; the match to TRBD1 covers 8 bases. Germline CDR1 reads LNHDA; CDR2 reads SQIVND (reference sequence). CDR3 size: 15 residues. V was pared by 6 bases and J by 5 bases, with 12 bases of the junction left unmatched. CDR3 region: CASRPSGQGWDEQYF. The CDR3 DNA is TGTGCCAGTAGACCATCTGGACAGGGTTGGGACGAGCAGTACTTC.